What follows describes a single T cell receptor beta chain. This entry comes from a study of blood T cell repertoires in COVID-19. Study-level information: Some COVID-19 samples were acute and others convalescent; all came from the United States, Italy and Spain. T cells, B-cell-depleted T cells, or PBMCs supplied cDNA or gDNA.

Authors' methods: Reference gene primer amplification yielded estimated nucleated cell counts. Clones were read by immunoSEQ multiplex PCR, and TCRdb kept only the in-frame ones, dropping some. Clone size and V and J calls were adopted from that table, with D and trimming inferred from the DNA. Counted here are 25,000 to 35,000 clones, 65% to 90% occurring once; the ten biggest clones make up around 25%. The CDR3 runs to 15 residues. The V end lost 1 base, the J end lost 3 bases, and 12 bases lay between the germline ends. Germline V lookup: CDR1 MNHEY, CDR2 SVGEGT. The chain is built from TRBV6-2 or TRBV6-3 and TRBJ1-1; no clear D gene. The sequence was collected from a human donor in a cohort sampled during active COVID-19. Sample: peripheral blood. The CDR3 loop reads CASSYFLGSDTEAFF. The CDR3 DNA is TGTGCCAGCAGTTACTTCTTGGGTAGCGACACTGAAGCTTTCTTT.